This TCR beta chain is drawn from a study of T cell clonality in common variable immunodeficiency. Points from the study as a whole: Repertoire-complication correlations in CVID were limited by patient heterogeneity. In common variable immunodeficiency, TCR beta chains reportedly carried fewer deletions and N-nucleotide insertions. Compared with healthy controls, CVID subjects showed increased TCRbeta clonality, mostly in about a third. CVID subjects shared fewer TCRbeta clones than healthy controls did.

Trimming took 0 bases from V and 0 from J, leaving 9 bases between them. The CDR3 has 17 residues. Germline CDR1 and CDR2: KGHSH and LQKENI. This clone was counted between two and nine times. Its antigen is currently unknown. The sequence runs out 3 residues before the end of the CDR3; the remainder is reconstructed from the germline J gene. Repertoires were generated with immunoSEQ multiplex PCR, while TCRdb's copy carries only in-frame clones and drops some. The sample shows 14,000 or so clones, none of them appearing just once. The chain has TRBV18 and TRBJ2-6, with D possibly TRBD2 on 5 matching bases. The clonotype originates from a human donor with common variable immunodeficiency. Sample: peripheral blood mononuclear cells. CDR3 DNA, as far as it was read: TGTGCCAGCTCACCACCCCTACGGGGCTCTGGGGCCAACGTC. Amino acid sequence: CASSPPLRGSGANV. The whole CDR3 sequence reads CASSPPLRGSGANVLTF.